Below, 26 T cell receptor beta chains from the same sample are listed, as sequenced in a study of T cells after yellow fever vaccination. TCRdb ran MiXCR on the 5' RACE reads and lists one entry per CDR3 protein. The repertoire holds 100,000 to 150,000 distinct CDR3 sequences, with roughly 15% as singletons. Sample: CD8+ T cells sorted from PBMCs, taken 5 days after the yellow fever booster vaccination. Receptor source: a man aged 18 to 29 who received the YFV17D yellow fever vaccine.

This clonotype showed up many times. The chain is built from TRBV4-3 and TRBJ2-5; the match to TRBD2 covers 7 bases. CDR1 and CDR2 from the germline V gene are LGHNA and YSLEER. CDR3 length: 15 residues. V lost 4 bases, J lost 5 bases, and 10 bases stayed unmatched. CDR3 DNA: TGCGCCAGCAGCCGGTCAGCGGGGACCATGGAGACCCAGTACTTC. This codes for CASSRSAGTMETQYF.

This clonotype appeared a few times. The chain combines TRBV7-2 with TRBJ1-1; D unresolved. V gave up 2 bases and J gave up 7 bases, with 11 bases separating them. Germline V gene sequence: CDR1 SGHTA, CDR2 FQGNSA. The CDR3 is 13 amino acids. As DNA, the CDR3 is TGTGCCAGCAGCTTATTGGAGCCCCTTGAAGCTTTCTTT. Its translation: CASSLLEPLEAFF. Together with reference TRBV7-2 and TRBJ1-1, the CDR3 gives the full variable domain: GAGVSQSPSNKVTEKGKDVELRCDPISGHTALYWYRQSLGQGLEFLIYFQGNSAPDKSGLPSDRFSAERTGGSVSTLTIQRTQQEDSAVYLCASSLLEPLEAFFGQGTRLTVV.

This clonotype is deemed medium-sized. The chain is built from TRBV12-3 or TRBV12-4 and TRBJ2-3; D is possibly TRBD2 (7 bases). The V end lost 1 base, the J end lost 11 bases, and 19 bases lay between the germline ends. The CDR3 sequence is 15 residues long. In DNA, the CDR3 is TGTGCCAGCAGTTTAGGGGGGGGCGACCACCTCGGGCAGTATTTT. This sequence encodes CASSLGGGDHLGQYF.

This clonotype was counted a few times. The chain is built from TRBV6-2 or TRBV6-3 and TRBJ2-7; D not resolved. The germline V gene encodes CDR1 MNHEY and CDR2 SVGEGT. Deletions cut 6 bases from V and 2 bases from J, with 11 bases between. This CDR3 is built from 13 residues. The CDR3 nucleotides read TGTGCCAGCAGCGCAGATTCCCCCTACGAGCAGTACGTC. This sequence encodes CASSADSPYEQYV.

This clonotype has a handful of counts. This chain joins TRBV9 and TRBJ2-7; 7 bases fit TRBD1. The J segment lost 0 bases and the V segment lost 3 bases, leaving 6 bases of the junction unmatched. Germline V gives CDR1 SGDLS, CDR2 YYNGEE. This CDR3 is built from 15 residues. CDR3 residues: CASSARGQPSYEQYF. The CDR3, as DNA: TGTGCCAGCAGCGCTCGGGGACAGCCCTCCTACGAGCAGTACTTC.

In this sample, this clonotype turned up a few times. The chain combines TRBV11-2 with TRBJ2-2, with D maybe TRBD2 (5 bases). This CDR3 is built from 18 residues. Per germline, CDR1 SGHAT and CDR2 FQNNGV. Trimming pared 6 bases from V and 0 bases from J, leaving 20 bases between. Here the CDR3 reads CASSYPAPGKSNTGELFF. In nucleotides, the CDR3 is TGTGCCAGCAGTTACCCCGCTCCGGGAAAATCGAACACCGGGGAGCTGTTTTTT.

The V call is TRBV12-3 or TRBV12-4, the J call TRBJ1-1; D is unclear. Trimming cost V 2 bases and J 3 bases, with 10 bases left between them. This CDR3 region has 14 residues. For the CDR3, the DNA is TGTGCCAGCAGTTTATCAGTTTTGTACACTGAAGCTTTCTTT. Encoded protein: CASSLSVLYTEAFF.

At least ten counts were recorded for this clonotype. Here the CDR3 DNA reads TGTGCCAGCAGCTCCGGGGGGAGAGGTCAGCCCCAGCATTTT. Its protein is CASSSGGRGQPQHF. The chain employs TRBV7-9 and TRBJ1-5; a possible D gene is TRBD1 (5 bases). The CDR3 loop spans 14 amino acids. The V end lost 4 bases, the J end lost 6 bases, and 13 bases lay between the germline ends. Germline CDR1 and CDR2: SEHNR and FQNEAQ (reference sequence).

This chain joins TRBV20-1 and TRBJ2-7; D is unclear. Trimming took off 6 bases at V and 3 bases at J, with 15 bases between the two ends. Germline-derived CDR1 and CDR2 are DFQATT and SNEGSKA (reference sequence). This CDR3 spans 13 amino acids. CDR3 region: CSARPRLRYEQYF. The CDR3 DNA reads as TGCAGTGCCCGACCCCGACTGCGCTACGAGCAGTACTTC.

The CDR3 sequence is CASSLPGAYEQYV. The CDR3 coding sequence is TGTGCCAGCAGCTTGCCGGGAGCCTACGAGCAGTACGTC. This chain joins TRBV5-6 and TRBJ2-7, with D possibly being TRBD2 (6 bases). The V gene's germline CDR1 is SGHDT and CDR2 YYEEEE. The V end was cut by 1 base, the J end by 2 bases, with 7 bases between. This CDR3 comprises 13 residues.

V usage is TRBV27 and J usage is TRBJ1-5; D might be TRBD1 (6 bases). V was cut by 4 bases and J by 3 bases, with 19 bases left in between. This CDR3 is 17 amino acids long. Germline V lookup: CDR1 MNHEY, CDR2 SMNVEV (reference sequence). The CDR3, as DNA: TGTGCCAGCAGTTCATCACCAGGGGTATCGGACAATCAGCCCCAGCATTTT. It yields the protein CASSSSPGVSDNQPQHF.

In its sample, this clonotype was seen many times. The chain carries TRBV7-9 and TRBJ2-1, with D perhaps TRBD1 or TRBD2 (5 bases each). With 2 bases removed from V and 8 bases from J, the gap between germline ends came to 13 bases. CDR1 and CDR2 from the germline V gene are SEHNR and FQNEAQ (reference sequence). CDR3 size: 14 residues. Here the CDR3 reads CASSLMRGTDEQFF. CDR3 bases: TGTGCCAGCAGCTTAATGAGGGGAACGGATGAGCAGTTCTTC.

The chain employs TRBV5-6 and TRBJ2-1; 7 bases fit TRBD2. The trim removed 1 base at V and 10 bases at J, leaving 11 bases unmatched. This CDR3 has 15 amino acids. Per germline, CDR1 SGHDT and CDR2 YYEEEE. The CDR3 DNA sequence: TGTGCCAGCAGCTTGTGGGGGTGGGGACTAAAGGAGCAGTTCTTC. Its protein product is CASSLWGWGLKEQFF.

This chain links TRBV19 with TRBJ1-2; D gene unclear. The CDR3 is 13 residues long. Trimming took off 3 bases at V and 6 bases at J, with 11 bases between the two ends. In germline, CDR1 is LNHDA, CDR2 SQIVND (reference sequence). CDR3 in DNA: TGTGCCAGTAGTATCCTGGCATCAGATGGCTACACCTTC. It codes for CASSILASDGYTF.

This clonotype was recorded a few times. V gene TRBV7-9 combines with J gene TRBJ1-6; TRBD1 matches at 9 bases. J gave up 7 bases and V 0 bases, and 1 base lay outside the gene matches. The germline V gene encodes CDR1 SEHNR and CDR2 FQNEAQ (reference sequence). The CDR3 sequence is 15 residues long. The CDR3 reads CASSLAGQGNSPLHF. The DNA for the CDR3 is TGTGCCAGCAGCTTAGCAGGACAGGGGAATTCACCCCTCCACTTT.

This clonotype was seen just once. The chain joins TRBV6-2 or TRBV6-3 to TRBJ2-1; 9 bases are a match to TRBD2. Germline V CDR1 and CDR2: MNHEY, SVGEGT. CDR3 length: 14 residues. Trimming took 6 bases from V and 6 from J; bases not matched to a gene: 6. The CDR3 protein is CASSFSGGPNEQFF. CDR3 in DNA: TGTGCCAGCAGCTTTAGCGGGGGACCCAATGAGCAGTTCTTC.

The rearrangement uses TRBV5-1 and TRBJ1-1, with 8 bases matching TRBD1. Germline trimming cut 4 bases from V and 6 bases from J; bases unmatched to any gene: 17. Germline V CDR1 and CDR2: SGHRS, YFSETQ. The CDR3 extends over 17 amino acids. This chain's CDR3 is CASSDGHDRGWSAEAFF. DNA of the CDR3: TGCGCCAGCAGCGACGGTCACGACAGGGGTTGGAGCGCTGAAGCTTTCTTT.

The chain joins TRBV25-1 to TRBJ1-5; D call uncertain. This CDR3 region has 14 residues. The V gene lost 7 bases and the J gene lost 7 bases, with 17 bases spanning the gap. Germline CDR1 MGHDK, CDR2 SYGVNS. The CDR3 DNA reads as TGTGCCAGCATCGACCTACCCCCCAGGCAGCCCCAGCATTTT. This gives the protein CASIDLPPRQPQHF.

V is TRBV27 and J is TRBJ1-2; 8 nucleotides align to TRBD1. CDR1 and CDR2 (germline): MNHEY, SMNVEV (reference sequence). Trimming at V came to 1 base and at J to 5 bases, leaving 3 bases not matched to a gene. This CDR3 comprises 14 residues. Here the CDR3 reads CASSLLGQDYGYTF. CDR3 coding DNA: TGTGCCAGCAGTTTATTGGGACAGGATTATGGCTACACCTTC.

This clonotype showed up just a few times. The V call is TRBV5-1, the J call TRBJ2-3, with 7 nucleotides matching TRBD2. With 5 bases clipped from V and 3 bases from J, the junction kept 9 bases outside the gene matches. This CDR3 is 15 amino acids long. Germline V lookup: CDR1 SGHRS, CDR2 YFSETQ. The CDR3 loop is CASREAGRETDTQYF. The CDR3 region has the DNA TGCGCCAGCAGGGAAGCGGGGAGGGAAACAGATACGCAGTATTTT.

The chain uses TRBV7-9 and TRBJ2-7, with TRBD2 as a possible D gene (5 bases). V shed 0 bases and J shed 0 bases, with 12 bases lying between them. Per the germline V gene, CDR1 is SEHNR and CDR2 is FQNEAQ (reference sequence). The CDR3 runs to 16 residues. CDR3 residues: CASSLARVGSSYEQYF. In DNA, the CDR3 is TGTGCCAGCAGCTTAGCGCGGGTTGGGAGCTCCTACGAGCAGTACTTC.

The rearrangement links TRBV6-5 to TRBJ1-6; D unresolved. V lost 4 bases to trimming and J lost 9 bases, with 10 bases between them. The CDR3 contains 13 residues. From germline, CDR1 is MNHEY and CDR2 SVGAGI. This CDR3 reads CASSFGGGSPLHF. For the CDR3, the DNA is TGTGCCAGCAGTTTCGGTGGCGGTTCACCCCTCCACTTT.

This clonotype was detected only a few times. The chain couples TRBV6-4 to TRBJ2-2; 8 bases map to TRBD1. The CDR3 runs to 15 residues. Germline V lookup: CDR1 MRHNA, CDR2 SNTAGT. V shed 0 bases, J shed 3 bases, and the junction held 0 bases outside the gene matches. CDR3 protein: CASSDSTGDTGELFF. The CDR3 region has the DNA TGTGCCAGCAGTGACTCGACAGGGGACACCGGGGAGCTGTTTTTT.

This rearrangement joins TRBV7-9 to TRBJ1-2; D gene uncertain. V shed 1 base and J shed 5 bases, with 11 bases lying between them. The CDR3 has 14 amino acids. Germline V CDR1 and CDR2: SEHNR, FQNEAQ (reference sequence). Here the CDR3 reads CASSLVSRGYGYTF. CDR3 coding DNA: TGTGCCAGCAGCTTAGTATCACGGGGATATGGCTACACCTTC.

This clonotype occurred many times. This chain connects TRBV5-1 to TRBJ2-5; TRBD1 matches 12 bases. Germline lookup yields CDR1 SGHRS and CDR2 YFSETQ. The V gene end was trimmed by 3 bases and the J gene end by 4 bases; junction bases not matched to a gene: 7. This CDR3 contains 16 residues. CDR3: CASSWRGQGAGETQYF. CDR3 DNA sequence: TGCGCCAGCAGCTGGAGGGGACAGGGGGCCGGAGAGACCCAGTACTTC.

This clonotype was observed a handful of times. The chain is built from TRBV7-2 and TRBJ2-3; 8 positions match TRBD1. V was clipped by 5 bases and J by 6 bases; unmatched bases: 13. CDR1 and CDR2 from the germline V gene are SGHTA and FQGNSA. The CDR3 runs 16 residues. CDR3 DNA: TGTGCCAGCAGCACCCGGACAGGGCCGGCTTTGGATACGCAGTATTTT. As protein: CASSTRTGPALDTQYF.